Sequencing of this T cell receptor beta chain was carried out in a study of siplizumab effects on memory and regulatory T cells. Study observations and caveats: Neither a naive nor a memory phenotype was assignable to roughly 75-96% of proliferating CD4+ or CD8+ clones. Proliferating Tregs taken from siplizumab cultures were not shown to have a confirmed suppressive function. Alloreactive sequences traceable to unstimulated CD4+ memory cells were significantly reduced by siplizumab.

Assayed TCR templates numbered 85,000 to 100,000 for each sample. The table came from immunoSEQ multiplex PCR; TCRdb's copy has only in-frame clones and leaves some out. This sample has about 110,000 clones; roughly 91% occur once, and the top ten carry 0.32%. Comment on this clone: No antigen is known for it.

The CDR3 has 12 amino acids. Looked up from germline, CDR1 is MNHNS and CDR2 is SASEGT. This clonotype originated in a human donor in good health. Material for sequencing was CD4+ T cells sorted from blood. The chain joins TRBV6-1 to TRBJ2-5; perhaps TRBD2 as D (5 bases). The J call may not be correct, given that the DNA end is closer to TRBJ2-7. CDR3 sequence reads: CASRAADYEQYF. The CDR3 DNA reads TGTGCCAGCAGGGCAGCGGACTACGAGCAGTACTTC.